The clone carrying this TCR beta chain was counted a few times. The sample is drawn from a study of blood T cell repertoires in COVID-19. The wider study: Spain, Italy and the United States supplied samples that represented acute and convalescent COVID-19.

Germline assignment: CDR1 GTSNPN and CDR2 SVGIG (reference sequence). The CDR3 contains 14 residues. V lost 2 bases, J lost 4 bases, and 3 bases stayed unmatched. The repertoire was sequenced with immunoSEQ multiplex PCR; TCRdb's copy has only in-frame clones and lacks some. The profile shows around 120,000 clones, 70% to 80% of them singletons. The V call is TRBV30, the J call TRBJ1-2, with 11 bases fitting TRBD1. Sequenced sample: peripheral blood. This TCR was recovered from a man between 65 and 85 years old with acute or convalescent COVID-19. The CDR3 sequence is CAWSSGTGGYGYTF. The CDR3 coding sequence is TGTGCCTGGAGTTCCGGGACAGGGGGCTATGGCTACACCTTC.